The entry below describes one TCR beta chain. There is no known antigen for this receptor. The input lacks base qualities; no much larger clone sits a single base away. V trim: 1 base; J trim: 4 bases; unmatched bases: 8. CDR1 is given as MGHRA and CDR2 as YSYEKL, both from the germline V gene. There are 17 amino acids in the CDR3, from cysteine to phenylalanine inclusive. The only DNA kept is the CDR3, 51 bases in frame from the first base. TCRbeta CDR3 regions were amplified from genomic DNA using the immunoSEQ Assay, a bias-controlled multiplex PCR. In the paper's pipeline: The number of nucleated cells in each sample was estimated from the amplification of reference gene primers within the assay. Sequence reads were collapsed and filtered to measure the absolute abundance of every unique TCRbeta CDR3 rearrangement. For each sample, productive Simpson clonality was calculated as the square root of Simpson's diversity index over productive rearrangements. This immuneACCESS table, as held by TCRdb, lists in-frame sequences with V and J called but not all clones. Of the missing ones, under half trace to an unresolved V gene in checked studies; the others have no known cause. That table supplies the V and J calls and clone size; D and trimming were determined from the DNA. This sample is represented by approximately 170,000 clones; around 90% of them were singletons. Clones ranked in the top ten supply 20% to 30% of the sample.

Each collaborating institution followed its own protocols to collect whole blood in K2EDTA tubes. For TCRbeta analysis, collaborators shipped samples as frozen whole blood, isolated PBMCs, or DNA extracted from either of those sample types. These data originate in a study of blood T cell repertoires in COVID-19 (TCRdb year 2020). About the investigation overall: Samples covering the acute and convalescent phases of COVID-19 were provided by collaborators in the United States, Italy and Spain. The material from the prospective study consisted of cDNA or gDNA derived from T cells, B-cell-depleted T cells, or PBMCs. Deeply sampled blood TCRbeta repertoires from subjects exposed to, actively infected with, or recovered from COVID-19 were included in the dataset. The repertoires were released in a freely available public database intended as a resource for research on the immune response to SARS-CoV-2. Samples were obtained from the ongoing ImmuneRACE study (first 160 participants) and from 950 to 1,500 subjects provided by 6 global collaborators. Sample metadata almost always included a de-identified subject ID, COVID-19 status, age in years and sex. HLA class I and class II types, where available, came from metadata supplied by the sample provider rather than from assay-based typing.

What the authors observed across the whole study: How much clinical and demographic metadata was included differed by source and by participant, and the metadata was provided uncurated.

Sample: peripheral blood. The chain joins TRBV4-1 to TRBJ2-2, and 8 bases in between align with TRBD2. This receptor was obtained from a man aged 55 to 70 with acute or convalescent COVID-19. CDR3 sequence: CASSQVMRRGATGELFF. The DNA sequence is TGCGCCAGCAGCCAAGTGATGCGGCGGGGGGCCACCGGGGAGCTGTTTTTT.